A single sample gave rise to the 26 T cell receptor beta chains below, sequenced in a study of blood T cell repertoires in COVID-19. Some clones are missing from TCRdb's copy, which holds only in-frame ones; the method was immunoSEQ multiplex PCR. This sample has about 180,000 clones, with about 88% found just once. Sequenced material: peripheral blood. These receptors were collected from a woman between 50 and 59 years old with COVID-19, enrolled during active disease.

The table lists this clone with a count of one. The gene calls are TRBV11-2 and TRBJ2-4; D might be TRBD1 (6 bases). The ends were cut back, 7 bases at V and 5 bases at J, with 21 bases in the middle. Germline lookup yields CDR1 SGHAT and CDR2 FQNNGV. The CDR3 runs 16 residues. The CDR3 is CASTRDMGVTENIQYF. In DNA form, the CDR3 reads TGTGCCAGCACCCGGGACATGGGAGTAACGGAAAACATTCAGTACTTC.

Only one count was recorded for this clone. Mismatch with germline at one junction end may stem from a read error. The rearrangement links TRBV7-7 to TRBJ2-1; 16 bases match TRBD2. This CDR3 contains 15 residues. Germline V lookup: CDR1 SSHAT, CDR2 FNYEAQ (reference sequence). The CDR3 nucleotides are TGTGCTAGCAGCTCGGGACTAGCGGGGGGGGATGAGCAGTTCTTC. Its translation: CASSSGLAGGDEQFF.

V usage is TRBV19 and J usage is TRBJ1-6, with TRBD1 identical over 8 bases. The ends lost 6 bases at V and 9 bases at J; junction bases unmatched: 7. The length of the CDR3 is 14 residues. Germline CDR1 is LNHDA and CDR2 is SQIVND (reference sequence). DNA of the CDR3: TGTGCCAGTAGGGCCGGCAGGGGGCTTTCACCCCTCCACTTT. Its translation: CASRAGRGLSPLHF.

This chain links TRBV4-1 with TRBJ2-3, with 7 bases fitting TRBD1. The ends lost 4 bases at V and 4 bases at J; junction bases unmatched: 17. This CDR3 region has 18 residues. The V gene's germline CDR1 is MGHRA and CDR2 YSYEKL. The CDR3 protein is CASSPEKGASSGADTQYF. The DNA for the CDR3 is TGCGCCAGCAGCCCTGAAAAGGGGGCTAGCAGTGGGGCAGATACGCAGTATTTT.

V usage is TRBV7-2 and J usage is TRBJ1-2; 11 nucleotides line up with TRBD1. Germline trimming cut 5 bases from V and 4 bases from J; bases unmatched to any gene: 9. The length of the CDR3 is 16 residues. The germline gives CDR1 SGHTA, CDR2 FQGNSA. In DNA form, the CDR3 reads TGTGCCAGCAGCCCGAGGGACAGGGGGAGACTCTATGGCTACACCTTC. Its protein product is CASSPRDRGRLYGYTF.

The chain employs TRBV6-5 and TRBJ1-1; no firm D call. From germline, CDR1 is MNHEY and CDR2 SVGAGI. Trimming left V 0 bases short and J 1 base short, with 6 bases between. The CDR3 sequence is 14 residues long. The CDR3 DNA reads TGTGCCAGCAGTTACTCCCCCGGGAACACTGAAGCTTTCTTT. Its protein is CASSYSPGNTEAFF.

The chain uses TRBV5-1 and TRBJ2-1, with 14 bases aligning to TRBD2. Germline trimming cut 3 bases from V and 7 bases from J; bases unmatched to any gene: 9. CDR1 is SGHRS and CDR2 is YFSETQ in the germline V gene. The CDR3 contains 17 residues. DNA of the CDR3: TGCGCCAGCAGCTCGGGGACTAGCGGGGGCGGGAGAAATGAGCAGTTCTTC. It codes for CASSSGTSGGGRNEQFF. The entire variable domain, with the rest obtained from reference TRBV5-1 and TRBJ2-1, is as follows: KAGVTQTPRYLIKTRGQQVTLSCSPISGHRSVSWYQQTPGQGLQFLFEYFSETQRNKGNFPGRFSGRQFSNSRSEMNVSTLELGDSALYLCASSSGTSGGGRNEQFFGPGTRLTVL.

This chain links TRBV7-3 with TRBJ1-1; D not certain. CDR1 is SGHTA and CDR2 is FQGTGA in the germline V gene. The CDR3 runs to 13 residues. With 5 bases removed from V and 7 bases from J, the gap between germline ends came to 14 bases. The CDR3 DNA reads TGTGCCAGCAGCAATACGTTTAGTAGTGAAGCTTTCTTT. Protein sequence: CASSNTFSSEAFF.

The rearrangement joins TRBV5-1 to TRBJ2-2; 9 bases agree with TRBD1. CDR3 size: 15 residues. V was clipped by 4 bases and J by 4 bases; unmatched bases: 5. Germline V gives CDR1 SGHRS, CDR2 YFSETQ. CDR3 sequence reads: CASSAQGAITGELFF. DNA for the CDR3: TGCGCCAGCAGCGCACAGGGGGCGATCACCGGGGAGCTGTTTTTT.

The chain couples TRBV12-5 to TRBJ2-6; 8 bases map to TRBD2. Germline CDR1 reads LGHNT; CDR2 reads FRNRAP. The CDR3 length is 19 residues. V lost 0 bases to trimming and J lost 0 bases; unmatched junction nucleotides: 7. The chain's CDR3 is CASGLVFAGGSSGANVLTF. The CDR3 DNA reads TGTGCTAGTGGTTTGGTATTCGCGGGGGGAAGCTCTGGGGCCAACGTCCTGACTTTC.

The V gene is TRBV15, the J gene TRBJ1-2; 10 nucleotides match TRBD1. Trimming took 3 bases from V and 6 from J; bases not matched to a gene: 4. The length of the CDR3 is 14 residues. Per the germline V gene, CDR1 is LNHNV and CDR2 is YYDKDF (reference sequence). Here the CDR3 reads CATSSRQGANGYTF. DNA of the CDR3: TGTGCCACCAGCAGCAGACAGGGGGCTAATGGCTACACCTTC.

The V call is TRBV6-5, the J call TRBJ1-2, with 8 bases fitting TRBD1. This CDR3 is 15 amino acids long. With 2 bases clipped from V and 9 bases from J, the junction kept 11 bases outside the gene matches. Germline V gene lookup returns CDR1 MNHEY and CDR2 SVGAGI. In DNA form, the CDR3 reads TGTGCCAGCAGTTACGGGGCAGGGGGCGATGCACGCTACACCTTC. Residues: CASSYGAGGDARYTF.

As concerns this clone: One junction end disagrees with the germline gene, perhaps due to a read error. The chain combines TRBV3-1 (or the pseudogene TRBV3-2) with TRBJ2-1; 10 bases agree with TRBD2. CDR3 length: 13 residues. The germline V gene encodes CDR1 LGHDT and CDR2 YNNKEL (reference sequence). The CDR3 region is CASSQQSGGGDLF. CDR3 DNA: TGTGCCAGCAGCCAGCAAAGCGGGGGGGGCGATCTCTTC.

This chain connects TRBV3-1 (or the pseudogene TRBV3-2) to TRBJ1-2; 9 bases are shared with TRBD1. The CDR3 totals 17 residues. With 0 bases clipped from V and 6 bases from J, the junction kept 11 bases outside the gene matches. Germline CDR1 LGHDT, CDR2 YNNKEL (reference sequence). CDR3 sequence reads: CASSQEAAIQGAHGYTF. The DNA for the CDR3 is TGTGCCAGCAGCCAAGAGGCCGCTATACAGGGGGCCCATGGCTACACCTTC.

This chain joins TRBV3-1 (or the pseudogene TRBV3-2) and TRBJ2-3; TRBD2 agrees at 10 bases. The J segment lost 5 bases and the V segment lost 8 bases, leaving 7 bases of the junction unmatched. The CDR3 consists of 14 residues. CDR1 is LGHDT, CDR2 YNNKEL, per germline (reference sequence). The CDR3 coding sequence is TGTGCCAGCTTAAGCGGGGGGGCCGGAGATACGCAGTATTTT. This codes for CASLSGGAGDTQYF.

The chain uses TRBV6-1 and TRBJ1-5; 7 nucleotides line up with TRBD1. Germline CDR1 reads MNHNS; CDR2 reads SASEGT. The V gene end was trimmed by 7 bases and the J gene end by 9 bases; junction bases not matched to a gene: 15. CDR3 length: 15 amino acids. The chain's CDR3 is CASTLTESSGGPQHF. Here the CDR3 DNA reads TGTGCCAGCACCCTGACTGAAAGTTCAGGGGGGCCCCAGCATTTT.

The chain recombines TRBV28 with TRBJ1-5; 8 positions match TRBD1. With 6 bases clipped from V and 3 bases from J, the junction kept 13 bases outside the gene matches. Germline CDR1 is MDHEN and CDR2 is SYDVKM. This CDR3 contains 17 residues. CDR3: CASSLHGTGGDNQPQHF. The CDR3, as DNA: TGTGCCAGCAGCCTCCATGGGACAGGAGGTGACAATCAGCCCCAGCATTTT.

V gene TRBV18 combines with J gene TRBJ1-2; D unresolved. CDR3 size: 13 residues. The ends were cut back, 5 bases at V and 5 bases at J, with 12 bases in the middle. Germline V gene data show CDR1 as KGHSH and CDR2 as LQKENI. DNA of the CDR3: TGTGCCAGCTCAACCGGGGAGGGTTATGGCTACACCTTC. This sequence encodes CASSTGEGYGYTF.

The rearrangement links TRBV27 to TRBJ2-5; TRBD2 matches at 10 bases. Germline values: CDR1 MNHEY, CDR2 SMNVEV (reference sequence). There are 13 residues in the CDR3. V gave up 5 bases and J gave up 5 bases; unmatched junction bases: 2. This CDR3 reads CASSSGGVETQYF. In nucleotides, the CDR3 is TGTGCCAGCAGTAGCGGGGGGGTTGAGACCCAGTACTTC.

The chain links TRBV27 to TRBJ1-6, with 8 bases matching TRBD1. CDR1 and CDR2 (germline): MNHEY, SMNVEV (reference sequence). CDR3 length equals 15 residues. V lost 2 bases and J lost 8; bases outside the gene matches: 5. The CDR3, as DNA: TGTGCCAGCAGTTTAGAGGACAGGGCGGATTCACCCCTCCACTTT. This sequence encodes CASSLEDRADSPLHF.

The chain has TRBV6-2 or TRBV6-3 and TRBJ2-5; TRBD2 matches at 9 bases. Per germline, CDR1 MNHEY and CDR2 SVGEGT. There are 15 residues in the CDR3. V lost 4 bases, J lost 1 base, and 4 bases stayed unmatched. CDR3 bases: TGTGCCAGCAGTTTAGCGGGGGATCCCCAAGAGACCCAGTACTTC. This sequence encodes CASSLAGDPQETQYF.

V and J are TRBV30 and TRBJ1-2, with 8 bases identical to TRBD1. The junction had 16 bases not matched to a gene; V was cut back by 5 bases and J by 8 bases. The CDR3 length is 15 residues. Looked up from germline, CDR1 is GTSNPN and CDR2 is SVGIG (reference sequence). CDR3 protein: CAWEDPLTGAQGYTF. CDR3 in DNA: TGTGCCTGGGAGGACCCCTTGACAGGGGCGCAAGGCTACACCTTC.

The V gene is TRBV28, the J gene TRBJ2-7, with D possibly being TRBD1 (6 bases). This CDR3 comprises 15 residues. Trimming left V 2 bases short and J 2 bases short, with 13 bases between. Looked up from germline, CDR1 is MDHEN and CDR2 is SYDVKM. The CDR3 loop is CASSLNIGGTYEQYF. The CDR3 DNA reads TGTGCCAGCAGTTTAAACATAGGGGGAACCTACGAGCAGTACTTC.

The rearrangement links TRBV12-3 or TRBV12-4 to TRBJ1-1, with D possibly being TRBD1 (6 bases). V was cut by 4 bases and J by 8 bases, with 11 bases left in between. CDR3 size: 12 residues. CDR3 nucleotides: TGTGCCAGCAGTTACAGGGCAGTGGAAGCTTTCTTT. Encoded protein: CASSYRAVEAFF.

The chain uses TRBV12-3 or TRBV12-4 and TRBJ2-5, with 10 bases aligning to TRBD1. After removal of 6 bases from V and 5 bases from J, the junction contained 3 bases not matched to a gene. The CDR3 loop spans 13 amino acids. Here the CDR3 DNA reads TGTGCCAGCAGACCGGGACAGGGGGAGACCCAGTACTTC. It specifies CASRPGQGETQYF.

This rearrangement joins TRBV5-4 to TRBJ2-7; tentative D call: TRBD1 (7 bases). The V end was cut by 3 bases, the J end by 3 bases, with 16 bases between. Germline V gene sequence: CDR1 SGHNT, CDR2 YYREEE (reference sequence). The CDR3 is 15 residues long. This chain's CDR3 is CASSSGPGGSYEQYF. The CDR3 coding sequence is TGTGCCAGCAGCTCCGGCCCAGGGGGGAGCTACGAGCAGTACTTC.